The next 25 T cell receptor beta chains were all read from a single sample in a study of T cells in Graves' hyperthyroidism and ophthalmopathy. RNA transcripts gave rise to amplified TCR beta CDR3 regions. TCR CDR3 underwent first-round RT-PCR with the HTBI primer set. TCRdb re-analysed the multiplex PCR reads in MiXCR, keeping a single row per CDR3 protein. The top ten hold 26% of the sample, which has roughly 100,000 distinct CDR3 sequences, 47% seen once. The sample was blood. The receptors were sampled from a man in his forties or fifties with Graves' hyperthyroidism.

Concerning this clonotype itself: Here the CDR3 omits its conserved ending phenylalanine or tryptophan, so a read error is the likely source. The chain links TRBV20-1 to TRBJ2-7; D might be TRBD1 (6 bases). There are 13 residues in the CDR3. Trimming took off 5 bases at V and 4 bases at J, with 15 bases between the two ends. Germline V gene lookup returns CDR1 DFQATT and CDR2 SNEGSKA (reference sequence). For the CDR3, the DNA is TGCAGTGCTGGCTCCGTGACAGGATACGAGCAGTACTGC. Encoded protein: CSAGSVTGYEQYC.

The chain's CDR3 is CASSGLGGETQYF. The CDR3 nucleotides read TGTGCCAGCAGTGGATTGGGAGGGGAGACCCAGTACTTC. The chain links TRBV2 to TRBJ2-5; 7 bases map to TRBD2. The germline V gene encodes CDR1 SNHLY and CDR2 FYNNEI. The J segment lost 5 bases and the V segment lost 4 bases, leaving 4 bases of the junction unmatched. The CDR3 is 13 amino acids.

In this sample, this clonotype turned up many times. This chain links TRBV12-3 or TRBV12-4 with TRBJ2-3; D might be TRBD1 (5 bases). Trimming removed 3 bases at V and 2 bases at J, with 12 bases between. CDR3 length equals 15 residues. CDR3 nucleotide sequence: TGTGCCAGCAGTTTCGACAGCCTGTTCACAGATACGCAGTATTTT. Amino acid sequence: CASSFDSLFTDTQYF.

This clonotype showed up many times. V usage is TRBV2 and J usage is TRBJ2-3, with D unclear. The V gene's germline CDR1 is SNHLY and CDR2 FYNNEI. Trimming left V 5 bases short and J 4 bases short, with 10 bases between. This CDR3 is built from 13 residues. The CDR3: CASSWGQADTQYF. CDR3 nucleotide sequence: TGTGCCAGCAGTTGGGGTCAGGCAGATACGCAGTATTTT.

This clonotype was recorded a few times. The chain joins TRBV19 to TRBJ1-4, with TRBD1 identical over 8 bases. Germline V gives CDR1 LNHDA, CDR2 SQIVND (reference sequence). The CDR3 has 14 amino acids. V gave up 11 bases and J gave up 8 bases; unmatched junction bases: 13. CDR3 protein: CAWSVYRGGEKLFF. For the CDR3, the DNA is TGTGCCTGGAGTGTGTACAGGGGGGGAGAAAAACTGTTTTTT.

This clonotype was observed a few times. The chain uses TRBV9 and TRBJ1-4; TRBD1 is a possible D gene (5 bases). V gave up 2 bases and J gave up 1 base, with 12 bases separating them. The germline V gene has CDR1 SGDLS and CDR2 YYNGEE. The CDR3 contains 16 residues. Here the CDR3 DNA reads TGTGCCAGCAGCGTTTGGGGAACAGGAACTAATGAAAAACTGTTTTTT. It encodes CASSVWGTGTNEKLFF.

At least ten counts were recorded for this clonotype. The rearrangement joins TRBV2 to TRBJ2-1; D uncertain. The germline V and J ends were trimmed by 1 base and 1 base, with 8 bases remaining between them. The CDR3 spans 15 residues. The germline gives CDR1 SNHLY, CDR2 FYNNEI. The CDR3 coding sequence is TGTGCCAGCAGTGAAGGGGGTCCTTCCTACAATGAGCAGTTCTTC. Its protein product is CASSEGGPSYNEQFF. Together with reference TRBV2 and TRBJ2-1, the CDR3 gives the full variable domain: EPEVTQTPSHQVTQMGQEVILRCVPISNHLYFYWYRQILGQKVEFLVSFYNNEISEKSEIFDDQFSVERPDGSNFTLKIRSTKLEDSAMYFCASSEGGPSYNEQFFGPGTRLTVL.

This clonotype was observed many times. The V and J genes are TRBV7-9 and TRBJ2-7, with D perhaps matching TRBD2 (5 bases). This CDR3 is built from 13 residues. The germline V gene encodes CDR1 SEHNR and CDR2 FQNEAQ (reference sequence). V shed 6 bases and J shed 7 bases, with 16 bases lying between them. The CDR3 sequence: CASRASGKEEQYF. The CDR3 bases are TGTGCCAGCAGAGCCTCGGGAAAGGAAGAGCAGTACTTC. The whole variable domain, remainder taken from reference TRBV7-9 and TRBJ2-7, is DTGVSQNPRHKITKRGQNVTFRCDPISEHNRLYWYRQTLGQGPEFLTYFQNEAQLEKSRLLSDRFSAERPKGSFSTLEIQRTEQGDSAMYLCASRASGKEEQYFGPGTRLTVT.

This clonotype was counted at least ten times. The chain is built from TRBV29-1 and TRBJ2-7; 8 nucleotides match TRBD1. The CDR3 extends over 13 amino acids. Trimming cost V 5 bases and J 4 bases; bases outside gene matches: 7. Germline CDR1 reads SQVTM; CDR2 reads ANQGSEA. The DNA of the CDR3 is TGCAGCGTTACCCGGACAGGGCGGTACGAGCAGTACTTC. The encoded protein is CSVTRTGRYEQYF.

The V and J genes are TRBV9 and TRBJ1-1; D is undetermined. Germline-derived CDR1 and CDR2 are SGDLS and YYNGEE. The CDR3 contains 14 residues. Trimming removed 6 bases at V and 7 bases at J, with 19 bases between. CDR3 in amino acids: CASIRQMLGNEAFF. The CDR3, as DNA: TGTGCCAGCATCCGTCAGATGTTGGGCAATGAAGCTTTCTTT.

The chain recombines TRBV15 with TRBJ1-1, with TRBD1 matching 11 bases. V trimming: 6 bases; J trimming: 13 bases; junction bases outside the gene matches: 10. Germline CDR1 and CDR2: LNHNV and YYDKDF (reference sequence). CDR3 length: 13 amino acids. The DNA of the CDR3 is TGTGCCACCAGTACACATTCCGGGACAGGGGGTTTCTTT. It codes for CATSTHSGTGGFF.

This clonotype showed up many times. CDR3 coding DNA: TGTGCCAGCAGCTCGGGGGAGTTAATCGCGGATACGCAGTATTTT. It translates to CASSSGELIADTQYF. This rearrangement joins TRBV14 to TRBJ2-3; a weak D match, TRBD2 (6 bases). The CDR3 contains 15 residues. Trimming removed 5 bases from V and 6 bases from J, with 18 bases in between. From germline, CDR1 is SGHDN and CDR2 FVKESK.

The rearrangement uses TRBV20-1 and TRBJ2-7; 7 nucleotides match TRBD2. Germline V gene lookup returns CDR1 DFQATT and CDR2 SNEGSKA (reference sequence). This CDR3 has 15 amino acids. Trimming at V came to 3 bases and at J to 6 bases, leaving 14 bases not matched to a gene. In DNA, the CDR3 is TGCAGTGCTAGGGGGGTTAGCGGGTGGAACTCCGAGCAGTACTTC. This codes for CSARGVSGWNSEQYF.

This clonotype has only a few counts. V and J are TRBV28 and TRBJ1-5; D is perhaps TRBD1 (5 bases). This CDR3 contains 15 residues. V lost 3 bases and J lost 5, with 14 bases in between. From germline, CDR1 is MDHEN and CDR2 SYDVKM. CDR3 region: CASSFFGAEDQPQHF. The CDR3 bases are TGTGCCAGCAGTTTCTTCGGGGCAGAGGATCAGCCCCAGCATTTT.

This clonotype was counted between two and nine times. This may come from a read error, since a much larger clone is one base off. This CDR3 is missing its conserved last phenylalanine or tryptophan, likely due to a read error. This chain links TRBV12-3 or TRBV12-4 with TRBJ2-7, with TRBD2 matching 10 bases. V shed 7 bases and J 3 bases; nucleotides not matched to a gene: 6. CDR3 length: 14 amino acids. The CDR3 DNA reads TGTGCCAGCAATACGACTAGCGGGTGCTACGAGCAGTACCTC. This codes for CASNTTSGCYEQYL.

This clonotype was counted many times. V gene TRBV12-3 or TRBV12-4 combines with J gene TRBJ2-2, with D perhaps TRBD2 (6 bases). Trimming shortened V by 7 bases and J by 3 bases, and 15 bases separated the two germline ends. The CDR3 length is 15 residues. In nucleotides, the CDR3 is TGTGCCAGCATCCTCGGCGGGACTCACACCGGGGAGCTGTTTTTT. It codes for CASILGGTHTGELFF.

The chain employs TRBV20-1 and TRBJ2-1; TRBD2 matches 13 bases. Germline V lookup: CDR1 DFQATT, CDR2 SNEGSKA (reference sequence). This CDR3 has 14 residues. With 4 bases clipped from V and 8 bases from J, the junction kept 5 bases outside the gene matches. CDR3 coding DNA: TGCAGTGCTATTCGGACTAGCGGGAGTTATGAGCAGTTCTTC. The encoded protein is CSAIRTSGSYEQFF.

V gene TRBV20-1 combines with J gene TRBJ2-1; 7 bases line up with TRBD1. Germline V gene lookup returns CDR1 DFQATT and CDR2 SNEGSKA (reference sequence). Germline trimming cut 5 bases from V and 14 bases from J; bases unmatched to any gene: 9. This CDR3 spans 11 amino acids. As DNA, the CDR3 is TGCAGTGCTCCGACAGGGTTTAGTAAGTTCTTC. Its translation: CSAPTGFSKFF.

V usage is TRBV15 and J usage is TRBJ1-1; D remains ambiguous. Germline loops: CDR1 LNHNV, CDR2 YYDKDF (reference sequence). V lost 0 bases and J 11 bases, leaving 10 bases between the germline ends. The CDR3 consists of 12 residues. CDR3 amino acids: CATSRDFHRAFF. In DNA form, the CDR3 reads TGTGCCACCAGCAGAGATTTTCATCGGGCTTTCTTT. Full variable domain (rest looked up from reference TRBV15 and TRBJ1-1): DAMVIQNPRYQVTQFGKPVTLSCSQTLNHNVMYWYQQKSSQAPKLLFHYYDKDFNNEADTPDNFQSRRPNTSFCFLDIRSPGLGDTAMYLCATSRDFHRAFFGQGTRLTVV.

This clonotype was seen many times. J is TRBJ2-1 and V is TRBV7-2; D is unclear. CDR1 is SGHTA, CDR2 FQGNSA, per germline. The CDR3 consists of 15 residues. The V gene lost 5 bases and the J gene lost 0 bases, with 11 bases spanning the gap. CDR3 in amino acids: CASSQTVNSYNEQFF. DNA of the CDR3: TGTGCCAGCAGCCAAACAGTAAACTCCTACAATGAGCAGTTCTTC. The full variable domain, completed using reference TRBV7-2 and TRBJ2-1, is GAGVSQSPSNKVTEKGKDVELRCDPISGHTALYWYRQSLGQGLEFLIYFQGNSAPDKSGLPSDRFSAERTGGSVSTLTIQRTQQEDSAVYLCASSQTVNSYNEQFFGPGTRLTVL.

This clonotype was observed a handful of times. A much larger clone differs by one base, so this may be a read error. This chain joins TRBV19 and TRBJ1-4, with a weak D call TRBD1 (5 bases). The length of the CDR3 is 13 residues. Germline loops: CDR1 LNHDA, CDR2 SQIVND (reference sequence). Trimming took 8 bases from V and 7 from J, leaving 14 bases between them. This CDR3 is CASPGLWGEKLFF. CDR3 DNA: TGTGCCAGTCCAGGGTTGTGGGGTGAAAAACTGTTTTTT.

The chain carries TRBV20-1 and TRBJ1-6; tentative D call: TRBD1 (5 bases). From germline, CDR1 is DFQATT and CDR2 SNEGSKA (reference sequence). CDR3 size: 17 residues. V was clipped by 0 bases and J by 7 bases, with 19 bases between them. Here the CDR3 reads CSARDPGTSGGNSPLHF. The CDR3, as DNA: TGCAGTGCTAGAGATCCGGGGACTAGCGGTGGGAATTCACCCCTCCACTTT.

This clonotype was found many times. The rearrangement links TRBV11-2 to TRBJ2-7, with D perhaps matching TRBD2 (5 bases). Germline-derived CDR1 and CDR2 are SGHAT and FQNNGV. V shed 10 bases and J shed 3 bases, with 19 bases lying between them. The CDR3 length is 14 residues. The CDR3 nucleotides read TGTGCCACTAACGATAGGCGGAGCGGCTACGAGCAGTACTTC. This codes for CATNDRRSGYEQYF.

This clonotype was recorded many times. The chain joins TRBV5-8 to TRBJ2-5; 9 bases are shared with TRBD2. This CDR3 is built from 14 residues. With 5 bases clipped from V and 9 bases from J, the junction kept 11 bases outside the gene matches. Germline loops: CDR1 SGHTS, CDR2 YDEGEE. CDR3 nucleotides: TGTGCCAGCAGTACGGGACTAGCCCAAGGGGCCCAGTACTTC. Protein: CASSTGLAQGAQYF.

With respect to this clonotype: A much larger clone differs from this one at a single base, so this may be a read error. Since no conserved phenylalanine or tryptophan closes the CDR3, a read error is the likely cause. The chain links TRBV6-2 or TRBV6-3 to TRBJ2-3; no clear D gene. V was cut by 7 bases and J by 2 bases, with 7 bases left in between. Germline V CDR1 and CDR2: MNHEY, SVGEGT. The CDR3 length is 12 residues. This CDR3 is CASNEVTDTQYC. DNA of the CDR3: TGTGCCAGCAACGAGGTCACAGATACGCAGTATTGT.